Below are 10 T cell receptor beta chains sequenced from a single sample in a study of blood T cell repertoires in COVID-19. TCRdb's table, derived via immunoSEQ multiplex PCR, lists solely in-frame clones and lacks some. This table has 50,000 to 60,000 clones, more than 70% appearing once. Sequenced input: peripheral blood. Source of these receptors: a man between 60 and 70 years old with active COVID-19.

The chain joins TRBV7-6 to TRBJ2-1; D is possibly TRBD2 (5 bases). The CDR3 has 12 amino acids. Trimming removed 7 bases at V and 7 bases at J, with 11 bases between. Germline values: CDR1 SGHVS, CDR2 FNYEAQ. The CDR3 bases are TGTGCCAGCAACTCGTGGGAGAATGAGCAGTTCTTC. Protein product: CASNSWENEQFF.

This clone was counted a few times. J is TRBJ1-5 and V is TRBV4-1; no reliable D call. This CDR3 is 14 amino acids long. From germline, CDR1 is MGHRA and CDR2 YSYEKL. V was pared by 3 bases and J by 5 bases, with 11 bases between. The CDR3 region has the DNA TGCGCCAGCAGCCACCCTGACGGGTATCAGCCCCAGCATTTT. Its protein product is CASSHPDGYQPQHF.

V is TRBV28 and J is TRBJ1-5; the D is unclear. Germline CDR1 is MDHEN and CDR2 is SYDVKM. The CDR3 runs to 11 residues. Trimming took off 7 bases at V and 5 bases at J, with 6 bases between the two ends. The CDR3 DNA reads TGTGCCAGCACCTCGTATCAGCCCCAGCATTTT. Its translation: CASTSYQPQHF.

The chain joins TRBV6-2 or TRBV6-3 to TRBJ2-5, with 9 bases fitting TRBD2. V trimming: 5 bases; J trimming: 4 bases; junction bases outside the gene matches: 11. Per the germline V gene, CDR1 is MNHEY and CDR2 is SVGEGT. The CDR3 covers 16 residues. This CDR3 reads CASSGIAGGPRETQYF. In DNA form, the CDR3 reads TGTGCCAGCAGTGGGATCGCGGGAGGGCCGAGAGAGACCCAGTACTTC.

The rearrangement joins TRBV24-1 to TRBJ2-3; D uncertain. Trimming took 2 bases from V and 2 from J, leaving 7 bases between them. The CDR3 is 14 residues long. CDR1 is KGHDR and CDR2 is SFDVKD in the germline V gene. The CDR3 region has the DNA TGTGCCACCAGTGATTGGGCTAACACAGATACGCAGTATTTT. Translation gives CATSDWANTDTQYF.

The chain uses TRBV11-2 and TRBJ2-7; TRBD2 matches at 14 bases. This CDR3 is built from 16 residues. Germline V lookup: CDR1 SGHAT, CDR2 FQNNGV. The V gene end was trimmed by 6 bases and the J gene end by 4 bases; junction bases not matched to a gene: 8. CDR3 residues: CASSRGLAGEGYEQYF. The CDR3 nucleotides are TGTGCCAGCAGTCGGGGACTAGCGGGAGAGGGATACGAGCAGTACTTC.

The sample holds one count of this clone. V and J are TRBV27 and TRBJ2-1; 8 positions match TRBD2. The V and J ends lost 0 bases and 0 bases, in that order; junction bases with no gene match: 7. CDR1 MNHEY and CDR2 SMNVEV come from the germline V gene (reference sequence). The CDR3 totals 18 residues. CDR3 in amino acids: CASSLSLIAGSSYNEQFF. The CDR3 coding sequence is TGTGCCAGCAGTTTATCCCTCATAGCGGGAAGCTCCTACAATGAGCAGTTCTTC.

This clone appeared once. The chain is built from TRBV27 and TRBJ2-7, with a possible D match to TRBD1 (6 bases). This CDR3 is 13 amino acids long. Germline-derived CDR1 and CDR2 are MNHEY and SMNVEV (reference sequence). Trimming took off 8 bases at V and 5 bases at J, with 16 bases between the two ends. Written as DNA, the CDR3 is TGTGCCAGCCGACAGGACCAAAGGCACGAGCAGTACTTC. It is translated as CASRQDQRHEQYF.

This chain uses TRBV2 with TRBJ2-6; 7 nucleotides match TRBD1. The J segment lost 0 bases and the V segment lost 6 bases, leaving 2 bases of the junction unmatched. Germline loops: CDR1 SNHLY, CDR2 FYNNEI. The CDR3 loop spans 15 amino acids. CDR3 nucleotide sequence: TGTGCCAGCAGGGACAGGCCCTCTGGGGCCAACGTCCTGACTTTC. Translating gives CASRDRPSGANVLTF.

The chain employs TRBV7-2 and TRBJ2-5, with a weak D call TRBD1 (5 bases). Germline CDR1 and CDR2: SGHTA and FQGNSA. This CDR3 comprises 13 residues. The V and J ends lost 1 base and 3 bases respectively, with 6 bases between them. CDR3 sequence (DNA): TGTGCCAGCAGCTTAGTACAGGAAGAGACCCAGTACTTC. Encoded protein: CASSLVQEETQYF.